This T cell receptor (beta chain) was sequenced during a study of blood T cell repertoires in COVID-19. The wider study: The study drew acute and convalescent COVID-19 samples from the United States, Italy and Spain. The analysed material was cDNA or gDNA that came from T cells, B-cell-depleted T cells, or PBMCs.

CDR1 and CDR2 from the germline V gene are SGHDT and YYEEEE. Trimming shortened V by 2 bases and J by 0 bases, and 9 bases separated the two germline ends. The CDR3 covers 16 residues. Libraries were prepared by immunoSEQ multiplex PCR; TCRdb keeps only in-frame clonotypes and omits some of them. The table records about 94,000 clones, over 75% of them present only once. Specimen: peripheral blood. This chain connects TRBV5-6 to TRBJ1-6; unclear D gene. The source of this sequence is a human donor with acute or convalescent COVID-19. The donor label of this sample is uncertain. CDR3 protein: CASSFRHSSYNSPLHF. The CDR3 DNA is TGTGCCAGCAGCTTCCGACATAGCTCCTATAATTCACCCCTCCACTTT.